One and the same sample provided the 6 T cell receptor beta chains below, sequenced in a study of blood T cell repertoires in COVID-19. Here immunoSEQ multiplex PCR was the method, and the copy in TCRdb shows in-frame clones only, minus some. The sample contains about 69,000 clones, 65% to 85% of which appear only once. Sample: peripheral blood. The origin of the receptors is a man in his sixties with acute or convalescent COVID-19.

The chain links TRBV18 to TRBJ1-1; 7 bases align to TRBD1. This CDR3 region has 14 residues. Trimming cost V 5 bases and J 3 bases; bases outside gene matches: 6. In germline, CDR1 is KGHSH, CDR2 LQKENI. Here the CDR3 reads CASSTRGLDTEAFF. The CDR3 bases are TGTGCCAGCTCAACAAGGGGGCTGGACACTGAAGCTTTCTTT.

The rearrangement uses TRBV5-1 and TRBJ2-3; 12 bases fit TRBD2. The CDR3 runs 16 residues. Looked up from germline, CDR1 is SGHRS and CDR2 is YFSETQ. After removal of 0 bases from V and 4 bases from J, the junction contained 3 bases not matched to a gene. In nucleotides, the CDR3 is TGCGCCAGCAGCTTGGGACTAGCGGGGGAGGCAGATACGCAGTATTTT. Encoded protein: CASSLGLAGEADTQYF.

The chain uses TRBV11-3 and TRBJ2-2; the D is unclear. V was cut by 6 bases and J by 6 bases, with 11 bases left in between. The CDR3 is 13 amino acids. Germline CDR1 is SGHNT and CDR2 is YENEEA. The CDR3 loop reads CASREGVAGELFF. CDR3 nucleotide sequence: TGTGCCAGCAGGGAAGGAGTTGCCGGGGAGCTGTTTTTT.

The chain links TRBV5-8 to TRBJ2-2; TRBD1 matches at 8 bases. Per the germline V gene, CDR1 is SGHTS and CDR2 is YDEGEE. The junction had 7 bases not matched to a gene; V was cut back by 6 bases and J by 0 bases. CDR3 size: 16 residues. The CDR3, as DNA: TGTGCCAGCACCGGACAGGGAAGGCCGAACACCGGGGAGCTGTTTTTT. It is translated as CASTGQGRPNTGELFF.

This chain uses TRBV7-9 with TRBJ2-5; weak D call: TRBD2 (6 bases). Germline CDR1 SEHNR, CDR2 FQNEAQ (reference sequence). Trimming shortened V by 7 bases and J by 2 bases, and 11 bases separated the two germline ends. CDR3 length: 13 amino acids. Here the CDR3 DNA reads TGTGCCAGCACAGGCGGGGCACAAGAGACCCAGTACTTC. The encoded protein is CASTGGAQETQYF.

The chain recombines TRBV6-2 or TRBV6-3 with TRBJ1-2; weak D call: TRBD1 (6 bases). Germline values: CDR1 MNHEY, CDR2 SVGEGT. V dropped 0 bases and J dropped 6 bases, with 20 bases sitting between them. The CDR3 length is 17 residues. The CDR3 reads CASSYSFTGTTFNGYTF. The DNA of the CDR3 is TGTGCCAGCAGTTACTCTTTTACCGGGACAACATTCAATGGCTACACCTTC.